The clone carrying this T cell receptor (beta chain) appeared once. Its antigen is not known. Produced via immunoSEQ multiplex PCR; TCRdb's table is partial and in-frame only. Of roughly 110,000 clones detected, 75% to 90% appear once; the ten largest clones hold 5% to 6%. This sample is drawn from a study of T cell responses to AZD1222 COVID-19 vaccine. Study context: Researchers grouped second doses given at about 4 or about 12 weeks into one pool.

The CDR3 runs 13 residues. CDR1 SGHNT and CDR2 YENEEA come from the germline V gene. The V and J ends lost 4 bases and 1 base respectively, with 8 bases between them. General observations from the study: Clonal diversity was possibly underestimated, and white British individuals and females predominated among donors. Only a handful of people who got AZD1222 tested seropositive at baseline. Breadth and depth of Spike-specific TCRs rose after two AZD1222 doses.

The chain uses TRBV11-3 and TRBJ2-7; D call uncertain. Sample: peripheral blood, taken on day 0 of AZD1222 vaccination. This clonotype was obtained from an adult in good health. This CDR3 is CASSSTLSYEQYF. The CDR3 coding sequence is TGTGCCAGCAGCTCGACATTGTCCTACGAGCAGTACTTC.